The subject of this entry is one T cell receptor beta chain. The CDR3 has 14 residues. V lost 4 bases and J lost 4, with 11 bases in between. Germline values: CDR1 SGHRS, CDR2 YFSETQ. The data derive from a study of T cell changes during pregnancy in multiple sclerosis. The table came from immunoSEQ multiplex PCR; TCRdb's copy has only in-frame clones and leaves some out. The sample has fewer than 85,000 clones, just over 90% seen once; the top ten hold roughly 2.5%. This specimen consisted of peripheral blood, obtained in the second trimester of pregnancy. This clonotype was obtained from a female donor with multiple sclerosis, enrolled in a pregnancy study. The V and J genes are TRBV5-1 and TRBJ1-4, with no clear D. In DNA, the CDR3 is TGCGCCAGCAGCCCGGAGGCTGGTAATGAAAAACTGTTTTTT. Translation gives CASSPEAGNEKLFF.